The TCR beta chain described here comes from a study of cytomegalovirus exposure and HLA in healthy donors. It was with 60 Vbeta and 13 Jbeta primers that the PCR ran. Some clones are missing from TCRdb's copy, which holds only in-frame ones; the method was immunoSEQ multiplex PCR. Altogether 55,000 to 70,000 clones are present, approximately 83% being singletons, with the ten largest covering about 1.5%. Study-wide points: CMV antigen specificity was confirmed in vitro for three CMV-associated chains. A later look showed TCR association rates differing by HLA locus, highest for DRB1 and lowest for HLA-C.

A note on this clone: The antigen remains unidentified.

V lost 2 bases and J lost 4, with 15 bases in between. Germline CDR1 is SGHRS and CDR2 is YFSETQ. The CDR3 sequence is 15 residues long. The chain uses TRBV5-1 and TRBJ1-1, with TRBD1 as a possible D gene (6 bases). This sequence originates from a human donor in good health. The source material was PBMCs. This CDR3 is CASSLEGGTGTEAFF. In DNA form, the CDR3 reads TGCGCCAGCAGCTTAGAAGGGGGTACGGGCACTGAAGCTTTCTTT.